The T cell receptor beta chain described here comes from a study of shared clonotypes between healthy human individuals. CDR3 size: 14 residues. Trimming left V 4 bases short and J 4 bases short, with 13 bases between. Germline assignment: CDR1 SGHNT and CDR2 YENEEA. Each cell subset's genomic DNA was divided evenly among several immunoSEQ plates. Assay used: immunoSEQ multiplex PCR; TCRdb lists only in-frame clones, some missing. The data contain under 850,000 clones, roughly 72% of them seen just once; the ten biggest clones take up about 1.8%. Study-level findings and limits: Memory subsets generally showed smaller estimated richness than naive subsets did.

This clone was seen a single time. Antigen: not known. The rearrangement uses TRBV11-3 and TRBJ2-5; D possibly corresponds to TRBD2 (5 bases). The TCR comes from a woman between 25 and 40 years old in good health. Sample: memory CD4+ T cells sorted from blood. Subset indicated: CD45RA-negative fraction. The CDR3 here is CASSSSSSAETQYF. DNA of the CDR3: TGTGCCAGCAGCTCTTCTAGCAGTGCAGAGACCCAGTACTTC. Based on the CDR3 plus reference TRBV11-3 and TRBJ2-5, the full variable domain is EAGVVQSPRYKIIEKKQPVAFWCNPISGHNTLYWYLQNLGQGPELLIRYENEEAVDDSQLPKDRFSAERLKGVDSTLKIQPAELGDSAVYLCASSSSSSAETQYFGPGTRLLVL.